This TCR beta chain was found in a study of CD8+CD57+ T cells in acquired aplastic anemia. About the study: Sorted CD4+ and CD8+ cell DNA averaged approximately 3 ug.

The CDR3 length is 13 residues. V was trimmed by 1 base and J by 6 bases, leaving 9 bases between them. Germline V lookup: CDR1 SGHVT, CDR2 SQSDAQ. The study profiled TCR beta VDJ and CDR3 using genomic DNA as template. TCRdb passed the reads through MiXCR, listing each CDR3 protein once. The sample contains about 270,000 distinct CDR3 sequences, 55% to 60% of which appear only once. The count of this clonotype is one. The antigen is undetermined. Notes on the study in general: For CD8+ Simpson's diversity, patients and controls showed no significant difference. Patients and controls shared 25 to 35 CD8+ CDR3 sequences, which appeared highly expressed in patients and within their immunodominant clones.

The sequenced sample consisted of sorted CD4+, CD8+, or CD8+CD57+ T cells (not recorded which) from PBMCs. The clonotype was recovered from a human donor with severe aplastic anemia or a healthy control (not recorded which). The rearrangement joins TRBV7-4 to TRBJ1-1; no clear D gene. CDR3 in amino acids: CASSLVGRAEAFF. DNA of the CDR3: TGTGCCAGCAGCTTAGTAGGCCGGGCTGAAGCTTTCTTT.